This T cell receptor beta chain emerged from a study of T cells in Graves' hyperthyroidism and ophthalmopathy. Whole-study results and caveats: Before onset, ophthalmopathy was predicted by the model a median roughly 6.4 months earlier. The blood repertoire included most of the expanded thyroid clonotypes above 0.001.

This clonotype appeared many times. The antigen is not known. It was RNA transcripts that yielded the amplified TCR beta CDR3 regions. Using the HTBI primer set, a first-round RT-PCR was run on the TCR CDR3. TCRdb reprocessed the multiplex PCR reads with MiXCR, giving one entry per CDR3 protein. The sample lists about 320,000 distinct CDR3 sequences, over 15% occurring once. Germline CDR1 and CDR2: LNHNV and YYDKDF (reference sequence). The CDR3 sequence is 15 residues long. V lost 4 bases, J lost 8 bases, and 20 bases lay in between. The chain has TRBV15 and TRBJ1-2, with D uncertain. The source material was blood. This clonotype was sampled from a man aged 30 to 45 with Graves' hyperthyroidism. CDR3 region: CATSIDVGNVRGYTF. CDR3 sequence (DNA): TGTGCCACCAGCATAGACGTCGGTAATGTTAGAGGCTACACCTTC. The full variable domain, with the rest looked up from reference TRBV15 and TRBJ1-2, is DAMVIQNPRYQVTQFGKPVTLSCSQTLNHNVMYWYQQKSSQAPKLLFHYYDKDFNNEADTPDNFQSRRPNTSFCFLDIRSPGLGDTAMYLCATSIDVGNVRGYTFGSGTRLTVV.